The clone carrying this TCR beta chain occurred once. The data are from a study of blood T cell repertoires in COVID-19. Libraries were prepared by immunoSEQ multiplex PCR; TCRdb keeps only in-frame clonotypes and omits some of them. The table includes about 80,000 clones, roughly 79% detected once. The sequenced sample was peripheral blood. This TCR was recovered from a human donor in a cohort sampled during active COVID-19.

DNA of the CDR3: TGTGCCACCAGTGAAGGAGGTAGATCCGACGAGCAGTACTTC. Translated, it gives CATSEGGRSDEQYF. J is TRBJ2-7 and V is TRBV24-1, with TRBD2 as a possible D gene (5 bases). V gave up 4 bases and J gave up 5 bases, with 14 bases separating them. The CDR3 runs to 14 residues. Germline V lookup: CDR1 KGHDR, CDR2 SFDVKD.